The rows below give T cell receptor beta chains drawn from one sample of a study of T cell changes during pregnancy in multiple sclerosis. Repertoires were generated with immunoSEQ multiplex PCR, while TCRdb's copy carries only in-frame clones and drops some. This sample yields 70,000 to 90,000 clones, of which approximately 92% are seen a single time; 0.65% to 0.95% belongs to the top ten. The specimen was peripheral blood, collected in the second trimester of pregnancy. These receptors were collected from a female donor in good health, enrolled as a control in a pregnancy study. The CDR3 runs from the conserved cysteine through the conserved F or W. The order of the fields is D gene, CDR3 length, V gene, J gene, clone size, CDR3 protein, CDR3 DNA. A D gene is named only where the DNA matches it firmly. The listing skips clone size in some rows; elsewhere it reads once, few, many or a size class.

TRBD1	16	TRBV9	TRBJ1-2	.	CASSAGGQGASYGYTF	TGTGCCAGCAGCGCCGGCGGACAGGGGGCATCCTATGGCTACACCTTC
.	13	TRBV19	TRBJ2-3	.	CASQRLGEDTQYF	TGTGCCAGCCAAAGACTAGGAGAGGATACGCAGTATTTT
TRBD1	15	TRBV4-2	TRBJ1-2	.	CASSQNGQGAEGYTF	TGTGCCAGCAGCCAGAACGGACAGGGGGCTGAGGGCTACACCTTC
TRBD1	15	TRBV6-5	TRBJ2-1	.	CASSSDRARYNEQFF	TGTGCCAGCAGTTCTGACAGGGCGAGGTACAATGAGCAGTTCTTC
TRBD1	17	TRBV5-1	TRBJ1-5	.	CASSLEGQGGDNQPQHF	TGCGCCAGCAGCTTGGAGGGACAGGGAGGGGACAATCAGCCCCAGCATTTT
TRBD2	16	TRBV30	TRBJ2-1	.	CAWSTPLAGFYNEQFF	TGTGCCTGGAGTACCCCACTAGCGGGTTTTTACAATGAGCAGTTCTTC
.	14	TRBV21-1	TRBJ1-6	.	CASSTREKGSPLHF	TGTGCCAGCAGCACCCGGGAGAAGGGTTCACCCCTCCACTTT
.	14	TRBV11-3	TRBJ2-7	.	CASSLVGGSYEQYF	TGTGCCAGCAGCTTAGTCGGCGGCTCCTACGAGCAGTACTTC
.	11	TRBV30	TRBJ1-6	once	CAWMRGSPLHF	TGTGCCTGGATGCGAGGGTCGCCCCTCCACTTT
.	13	TRBV9	TRBJ2-2	few	CASSIRDSGELFF	TGTGCCAGCAGCATCCGGGACTCCGGGGAGCTGTTTTTT
TRBD2	16	TRBV6-5	TRBJ2-1	.	CASSYSGGGANNEQFF	TGTGCCAGCAGTTACTCAGGCGGGGGGGCTAATAATGAGCAGTTCTTC
.	15	TRBV15	TRBJ1-2	.	CATSRDVLGAGGYTF	TGTGCCACCAGCAGAGATGTTTTGGGGGCTGGCGGCTACACCTTC
TRBD1	14	TRBV2	TRBJ1-6	.	CASSVQGAGSPLHF	TGTGCCAGCAGTGTACAGGGGGCAGGTTCACCCCTCCACTTT
.	15	TRBV9	TRBJ2-3	.	CASATSGTSTDTQYF	TGTGCCAGCGCCACGAGCGGTACTAGCACAGATACGCAGTATTTT
.	14	TRBV11-2	TRBJ1-4	.	CASSFGQGAEKLFF	TGTGCCAGCAGCTTCGGCCAGGGCGCCGAAAAACTGTTTTTT
.	16	TRBV15	TRBJ2-7	.	CATSRDRGGTTYEQYF	TGTGCCACCAGCAGAGATCGCGGGGGCACAACCTACGAGCAGTACTTC
.	11	TRBV7-9	TRBJ2-7	.	CASSLRSEQYF	TGTGCCAGCAGCTTGAGGTCTGAGCAGTACTTC
.	16	TRBV4-3	TRBJ1-1	.	CASSLYRESLNTEAFF	TGCGCCAGCAGCCTATACAGGGAGTCCCTGAACACTGAAGCTTTCTTT
TRBD2	15	TRBV9	TRBJ2-7	.	CASSVGLAGGYEQYF	TGTGCCAGCAGCGTAGGACTAGCGGGGGGTTACGAGCAGTACTTC
.	17	TRBV5-5	TRBJ1-3	.	CASSFFQGSRSGNTIYF	TGTGCCAGCAGTTTTTTCCAGGGGTCCCGCTCTGGAAACACCATATATTTT
.	15	TRBV5-1	TRBJ1-4	.	CASSLGDRTNEKLFF	TGCGCCAGCAGCTTAGGAGACAGAACTAATGAAAAACTGTTTTTT
TRBD2	15	TRBV10-3	TRBJ2-7	.	CAISGSGTSTYEQYF	TGTGCCATCAGTGGCTCCGGGACTAGCACCTACGAGCAGTACTTC
.	13	TRBV29-1	TRBJ1-2	.	CSADLQGYYGYTF	TGCAGCGCAGACCTACAGGGCTACTATGGCTACACCTTC
TRBD2	16	TRBV7-3	TRBJ2-2	.	CASSPRLAMNTGELFF	TGTGCCAGCAGCCCCCGACTAGCGATGAACACCGGGGAGCTGTTTTTT
.	14	TRBV7-3	TRBJ2-1	.	CASSSTRLVNEQFF	TGTGCCAGCAGCTCCACCAGACTTGTAAATGAGCAGTTCTTC
.	10	TRBV30	TRBJ1-1	.	CAWSEVVAFF	TGTGCCTGGAGTGAAGTAGTTGCTTTCTTT
TRBD1	16	TRBV14	TRBJ2-3	.	CASSQAGTGVPDTQYF	TGTGCCAGCAGCCAAGCGGGGACAGGGGTCCCAGATACGCAGTATTTT
.	15	TRBV6-6	TRBJ2-1	.	CASSYSGTPGGEQFF	TGTGCCAGCAGTTACTCCGGGACACCGGGGGGTGAGCAGTTCTTC
TRBD2	16	TRBV30	TRBJ2-3	.	CAWSAPKSGGEDTQYF	TGTGCCTGGAGTGCCCCCAAGAGCGGGGGAGAAGATACGCAGTATTTT
.	14	TRBV7-7	TRBJ1-3	few	CASSETGFSGTIYF	TGTGCTAGCAGCGAAACAGGGTTCTCTGGCACCATATATTTT
TRBD2	15	TRBV4-1	TRBJ2-3	.	CASSPDGTTTDTQYF	TGCGCCAGCAGCCCAGACGGGACTACCACAGATACGCAGTATTTT
.	12	TRBV6-6	TRBJ2-2	.	CASKTGSGELFF	TGTGCCAGCAAAACAGGATCCGGGGAGCTGTTTTTT
.	15	TRBV6-5	TRBJ2-7	.	CASSYSWGQGGEQYF	TGTGCCAGCAGTTACTCTTGGGGGCAGGGGGGCGAGCAGTACTTC
TRBD1	17	TRBV7-8	TRBJ2-6	.	CASSPGTGFSGANVLTF	TGTGCCAGCAGCCCAGGGACAGGGTTTTCGGGGGCCAACGTCCTGACTTTC
.	15	TRBV5-1	TRBJ2-2	.	CASSLGTRGTGELFF	TGCGCCAGCAGCTTGGGGACAAGGGGGACCGGGGAGCTGTTTTTT
.	15	TRBV5-4	TRBJ1-2	.	CASSLSGAAPYGYTF	TGTGCCAGCAGCTTGTCAGGAGCGGCTCCGTATGGCTACACCTTC
.	14	TRBV19	TRBJ2-2	.	CASSIGPAAGELFF	TGTGCCAGTAGTATAGGTCCAGCGGCCGGGGAGCTGTTTTTT
.	14	TRBV4-3	TRBJ2-5	.	CASLLSRTAETQYF	TGCGCCAGCCTTTTATCTCGGACAGCGGAGACCCAGTACTTC
TRBD1	15	TRBV7-8	TRBJ1-5	.	CASSLDRVRDQPQHF	TGTGCCAGCAGCCTTGACAGGGTGCGGGATCAGCCCCAGCATTTT
TRBD1	14	TRBV7-8	TRBJ2-7	.	CASRERQGTYEQYF	TGTGCCAGCAGGGAGAGACAGGGAACCTACGAGCAGTACTTC
.	16	TRBV15	TRBJ1-1	.	CATSRKGGRGTTEAFF	TGTGCCACCAGCAGGAAGGGGGGGCGGGGGACCACTGAAGCTTTCTTT